The T cell receptor (beta chain) described here comes from a study of CD8+CD57+ T cells in acquired aplastic anemia. Template material for TCR beta VDJ and CDR3 profiling consisted of genomic DNA. Using its own MiXCR run on the reads, TCRdb lists one record per CDR3 protein. The data contain about 160,000 distinct CDR3 sequences, 71% of them singletons. This CDR3 has 14 amino acids. Germline values: CDR1 DFQATT, CDR2 SNEGSKA (reference sequence). The sample holds one count of this clonotype. Flow cytometry had shown expanded CD8+CD57+ cells in the patients chosen for sequencing. Sequencing used sorted CD4+, CD8+, or CD8+CD57+ T cells (not recorded which) from PBMCs. This TCR came from a human donor with aplastic anemia. V is TRBV20-1 and J is TRBJ2-1; 9 nucleotides align to TRBD2. DNA for the CDR3: TGCTCCACCCCCGGGAATAGCGGGAGCAATGAGCAGTTCTTC. It yields the protein CSTPGNSGSNEQFF.